This paragraph reports one TCR beta chain. V lost 10 bases, J lost 6 bases, and 19 bases lay in between. Germline CDR1 reads WSHSY; CDR2 reads SAAADI. The CDR3 sequence is 13 residues long. The data are from a study of CD8 T cells in Susac syndrome. The RNA, roughly 0.5 to 1 ug, was put through reverse transcription using random hexamers. TCRdb reprocessed the immunoSEQ multiplex PCR reads with MiXCR, giving one entry per CDR3 protein. The sample includes under 200,000 distinct CDR3 sequences, 85% to 95% of them seen just once. The chain employs TRBV10-2 and TRBJ2-7; a weak D match, TRBD2 (6 bases). The sequencing sample was made of CD4+ T cells from PBMCs. This TCR derives from a human donor in good health. CDR3 residues: CATGYERGGEQYF. The CDR3 nucleotides are TGCGCCACCGGGTATGAAAGGGGAGGCGAGCAGTACTTC.